The rows below give T cell receptor beta chains drawn from one sample of a study of T cell responses to AZD1222 COVID-19 vaccine. Assay used: immunoSEQ multiplex PCR; TCRdb lists only in-frame clones, some missing. Of 120,000 to 150,000 clones listed, 88% are singletons. The sample consisted of peripheral blood, taken on day 0 of MenACWY control vaccination. Receptor source: an adult in good health. The CDR3 runs from the conserved cysteine through the conserved F or W. A D gene is named only where the DNA matches it firmly. Size is stated for part of the rows, as once, few or many counts, or as a class when the clone is expanded.

d_call j_call clone_size v_call cdr3_nt cdr3_aa
TRBD1 TRBJ1-1 NA TRBV28 TGTGCCAGCAGTCGAGCAGGGGGCTGGGCCGCTGAAGCTTTCTTT CASSRAGGWAAEAFF
NA TRBJ1-2 NA TRBV5-1 TGCGCCAGCAGCTTGGCCGCGTTTGGCAGGGGATCTAACTATGGCTACACCTTC CASSLAAFGRGSNYGYTF
NA TRBJ1-1 few TRBV19 TGTGCCAGTAGGGGACCCTTGAACACTGAAGCTTTCTTT CASRGPLNTEAFF
TRBD1 TRBJ2-3 NA TRBV30 TGTGCCTGGATTTCAAAGGGGGCAAGCACAGATACGCAGTATTTT CAWISKGASTDTQYF
TRBD2 TRBJ2-1 NA TRBV19 TGTGCCAGTAGTATAGATCGAGGACTAGCGACCGATGAGCAGTTCTTC CASSIDRGLATDEQFF
TRBD2 TRBJ2-3 NA TRBV5-1 TGCGCCAGCAGCAAGTCCACGGGGAGCGGGGGGACAGATACGCAGTATTTT CASSKSTGSGGTDTQYF
TRBD1 TRBJ2-7 NA TRBV7-2 TGTGCCAGCAGCCCCGGACAGGGGGCGAGGCAGTACTTC CASSPGQGARQYF
NA TRBJ1-3 NA TRBV19 TGTGCCAGTAGTATAACGGTTTCTGGAAACACCATATATTTT CASSITVSGNTIYF
NA TRBJ1-5 NA TRBV2 TGTGCCAGCAGTGAGAGGGGTGGAAGCAATCAGCCCCAGCATTTT CASSERGGSNQPQHF
NA TRBJ1-3 NA TRBV4-3 TGCGCCAGCAGCCCCCAACGGGTCGGTAGCGGAAACACCATATATTTT CASSPQRVGSGNTIYF
NA TRBJ2-3 NA TRBV10-1 TGCGCCAGCAGTGAGGGCCGCCTTAGCACAGATACGCAGTATTTT CASSEGRLSTDTQYF
NA TRBJ1-3 NA TRBV5-1 TGCGCCAGCAGCTCACACAACTCTGGAAACACCATATATTTT CASSSHNSGNTIYF
NA TRBJ1-1 NA TRBV12-3/TRBV12-4 TGTGCCAGCAGTTTTGGACTGACCACTGAAGCTTTCTTT CASSFGLTTEAFF
NA TRBJ1-6 NA TRBV3-1/TRBV3-2 TGTGCCAGCGACTCTCTAGGTTCACCCCTCCACTTT CASDSLGSPLHF
NA TRBJ1-4 NA TRBV29-1 TGCAGCGTTCAGGCGGGGCTTAATAATGAAAAACTGTTTTTT CSVQAGLNNEKLFF
NA TRBJ2-7 NA TRBV7-2 TGTGCCAGCAGCTTTGGGAGCGGGTGGACCTACGAGCAGTACTTC CASSFGSGWTYEQYF
TRBD1 TRBJ2-6 NA TRBV14 TGTGCCAGCAGTCGAGATCTGACCCAGGGACAGGTCCCCATCTCTGGGGCCAACGTCCTGACTTTC CASSRDLTQGQVPISGANVLTF
TRBD1 TRBJ1-4 NA TRBV4-3 TGCGCCAGCAGCCAAAGGGACAGGGGGCTTGAAAAACTGTTTTTT CASSQRDRGLEKLFF
NA TRBJ1-5 NA TRBV18 TGTGCCAGCTCACCAATCCCGGCTCACGTCAGTTGGAATCAGCCCCAGCATTTT CASSPIPAHVSWNQPQHF
NA TRBJ1-4 NA TRBV3-1/TRBV3-2 TGTGCCAGCAGCCAGAGAGAGACAGCCTCTAATGAAAAACTGTTTTTT CASSQRETASNEKLFF
NA TRBJ1-5 NA TRBV6-5 TGTGCCAGCAGCGGGGGGGGCAATCAGCCCCAGCATTTT CASSGGGNQPQHF
TRBD1 TRBJ1-1 NA TRBV7-7 TGTGCTAGCAGCTTAAACAGGGGAAGCACTGAAGCTTTCTTT CASSLNRGSTEAFF
NA TRBJ1-2 NA TRBV9 TGTGCCAGCAGCGTCTTGACACCCGCAGATGGCTACACCTTC CASSVLTPADGYTF
NA TRBJ2-2 NA TRBV9 TGTGCCAGCAGCGTAGCTGGGGACACCGGGGAGCTGTTTTTT CASSVAGDTGELFF
NA TRBJ2-7 NA TRBV7-6 TGTGCCAGCAGCAGCCGACCCTACGAGCAGTACTTC CASSSRPYEQYF
NA TRBJ2-7 NA TRBV19 TGTGCCAGTATAGGTTACGAGCAGTACTTC CASIGYEQYF
NA TRBJ2-2 NA TRBV21-1 TGTGCCAGCAGCAAGGACGCCACTAGCGGGAGGTCGCCGAGCACCGGGGAGCTGTTTTTT CASSKDATSGRSPSTGELFF
NA TRBJ2-6 NA TRBV28 TGTGCCAGCGACTCGCGTTCTGGGGCCAACGTCCTGACTTTC CASDSRSGANVLTF
TRBD2 TRBJ2-1 NA TRBV5-1 TGCGCCAGCAGCTTGGTTACTAGCGGGGGTGTCGAGCAGTTCTTC CASSLVTSGGVEQFF
NA TRBJ2-1 NA TRBV24-1 TGTGCCACCAGTGACATACAACAGGGCTTGGGTGAGCAGTTCTTC CATSDIQQGLGEQFF
TRBD2 TRBJ2-1 NA TRBV4-1 TGCGCCAGCAGCAGCCCCGGGACTAGCGGACGAAATGAGCAGTTCTTC CASSSPGTSGRNEQFF
TRBD2 TRBJ2-7 NA TRBV19 TGTGCCAGTAGCCCCAGCGGGATCTCCTACGAGCAGTACTTC CASSPSGISYEQYF
NA TRBJ2-7 NA TRBV5-1 TGCGCCAGCAGCTTGGGGGCGGCTTCCTACGAGCAGTACTTC CASSLGAASYEQYF
NA TRBJ1-3 once TRBV18 TGTGCCAGCTCACCACCAAACCTAAACTCTGGAAACACCATATATTTT CASSPPNLNSGNTIYF
NA TRBJ2-7 NA TRBV5-6 TGTGCCAGCAGCTTGTGGGCCCGACTCTCCTACGAGCAGTACTTC CASSLWARLSYEQYF
TRBD2 TRBJ2-5 NA TRBV5-1 TGCGCCAGCAGCTTGTACAGCAGCGGGGGGGCCGGAGAGACCCAGTACTTC CASSLYSSGGAGETQYF
NA TRBJ2-5 NA TRBV19 TGTGCCAGTAAAAGCCCCCCGGGGACCCAGTACTTC CASKSPPGTQYF
TRBD2 TRBJ2-4 NA TRBV4-1 TGCGCCAGCAGCCAAGCGGAGCGGGAAGTGGCCAAAAACATTCAGTACTTC CASSQAEREVAKNIQYF
TRBD2 TRBJ2-7 NA TRBV18 TGTGCCAGCTCACCTAGCCTGGGACTAGCGGGGGGTCTTGAGCAGTACTTC CASSPSLGLAGGLEQYF
TRBD1 TRBJ1-1 once TRBV5-1 TGCGCCAGCAGCTTGACAGGGGGTAACACTGAAGCTTTCTTT CASSLTGGNTEAFF
NA TRBJ2-1 NA TRBV21-1 TGTGCCAGCAGCAAAGTCAGTGGATATGAGGGGGAAGATGAGCAGTTCTTC CASSKVSGYEGEDEQFF
NA TRBJ2-5 NA TRBV4-3 TGCGCCAGCAGCCAAGAACGAGGCGAGACCCAGTACTTC CASSQERGETQYF
NA TRBJ1-6 NA TRBV15 TGTGCCACCAGCGGGAGTGGGACCAATAATTCACCCCTCCACTTT CATSGSGTNNSPLHF
NA TRBJ1-2 NA TRBV11-2 TGTGCCAGCAGCCCCTCCGGGGGCGACTATGGCTACACCTTC CASSPSGGDYGYTF
TRBD2 TRBJ2-7 few TRBV27 TGTGCCAGCGCCCGGGGGGGGGCTAGCGGGAGGAGGGGCTCCTACGAGCAGTACTTC CASARGGASGRRGSYEQYF
TRBD1 TRBJ1-1 NA TRBV3-1/TRBV3-2 TGTGCCAGCAGCCACTGGGACAGGGGAATTCGGGCTTTCTTT CASSHWDRGIRAFF
NA TRBJ2-7 NA TRBV15 TGTGCCACCAGCCCCCACGGTGGGATTTACTCCTACGAGCAGTACTTC CATSPHGGIYSYEQYF
NA TRBJ2-7 once TRBV11-2 TGTGCCAGCAGCTTATTAGGGCTGGGCTACGAGCAGTACTTC CASSLLGLGYEQYF
NA TRBJ1-2 NA TRBV10-3 TGTGCCATCAGTGAAGGCCTCTATGGCTACACCTTC CAISEGLYGYTF
NA TRBJ2-5 NA TRBV20-1 TGCAGTGCTAGTGGCTTGGAAGAGACCCAGTACTTC CSASGLEETQYF
NA TRBJ1-5 NA TRBV30 TGTGCCTGGAGTGTACGATGGGGTCAGCCCCAGCATTTT CAWSVRWGQPQHF
NA TRBJ1-2 NA TRBV27 TGTGCCAGCAGTTTATATAGAGGATCCCACTATGGCTACACCTTC CASSLYRGSHYGYTF
NA TRBJ1-2 NA TRBV6-6 TGTGCCAGCGCAGACCGGGGGGCGGTACACTATGGCTACACCTTC CASADRGAVHYGYTF
NA TRBJ1-2 NA TRBV5-1 TGCGCCAGCAGCTCCCTAAACGGGGGAAGAGGCGGCTACACCTTC CASSSLNGGRGGYTF
TRBD1 TRBJ1-2 NA TRBV27 TGTGCCAGCAGTTTATCACAGGGGGCTGCTAACTATGGCTACACCTTC CASSLSQGAANYGYTF
NA TRBJ1-1 NA TRBV7-9 TGTGCCAGCAGCCGAAGAGAACAGGGTGCTGAAGCTTTCTTT CASSRREQGAEAFF
NA TRBJ1-5 NA TRBV7-9 TGTGCCAGCAGCGTTACAGGAGGGGCACGGGGGCCCCAGCATTTT CASSVTGGARGPQHF
NA TRBJ1-1 few TRBV5-1 TGCGCCAGCAGCTTGGCCCAGGTGAACACTGAAGCTTTCTTT CASSLAQVNTEAFF
NA TRBJ1-1 NA TRBV5-1 TGCGCCAGCAGCTTGAAAACAGGGCGTGGGACTGAAGCTTTCTTT CASSLKTGRGTEAFF
NA TRBJ1-2 NA TRBV18 TGTGCCAGCTCACCTGACGGGGATTATGGCTACACCTTC CASSPDGDYGYTF